A selection of T cell receptor beta chains follows, all from one sample in a study of cytomegalovirus exposure and HLA in healthy donors. Sequencing used immunoSEQ multiplex PCR; TCRdb keeps in-frame clones, though not all of them. The sample carries around 180,000 clones, more than 65% recorded once. Input material: PBMCs. The receptor set was obtained from a girl aged 2 to 10 in good health and CMV-seropositive. The CDR3 runs from the conserved cysteine through the conserved F or W. D genes are given only for firm matches. Where a row states a size, it is once, few, many or the class of an expanded clone; other rows omit it.

D,length,size,V,J,CDR3,DNA
.,17,.,TRBV19,TRBJ2-1,CASSDSQTSDGNNEQFF,TGTGCCAGTAGTGATAGCCAAACATCCGATGGAAACAATGAGCAGTTCTTC
.,16,.,TRBV19,TRBJ2-2,CASSIFGGSNTGELFF,TGTGCCAGTAGTATCTTCGGCGGATCGAACACCGGGGAGCTGTTTTTT
TRBD2,16,once,TRBV5-4,TRBJ2-7,CASSSLAGGDSYEQYF,TGTGCCAGCAGCTCCTTAGCGGGAGGTGACTCCTACGAGCAGTACTTC
.,15,.,TRBV7-2,TRBJ1-1,CASSPRGGANTEAFF,TGTGCCAGCAGCCCCCGGGGAGGGGCAAACACTGAAGCTTTCTTT
TRBD2,14,.,TRBV4-1,TRBJ2-7,CASSPAGGRDEQYF,TGCGCCAGCAGCCCGGCGGGGGGACGCGACGAGCAGTACTTC
TRBD2,18,.,TRBV5-4,TRBJ2-5,CASSLFGSGRAGQETQYF,TGTGCCAGCAGCTTGTTTGGTAGCGGGAGGGCCGGGCAAGAGACCCAGTACTTC
TRBD1,13,once,TRBV9,TRBJ2-5,CASNYRGQETQYF,TGTGCCAGCAACTACAGGGGGCAAGAGACCCAGTACTTC
TRBD1,14,.,TRBV7-3,TRBJ1-2,CASSLGQGDYGYTF,TGTGCCAGCAGCTTGGGACAGGGCGACTATGGCTACACCTTC
TRBD2,17,.,TRBV4-1,TRBJ2-1,CASSQDSTSGRLSEQFF,TGCGCCAGCAGCCAAGACTCGACTAGCGGGAGGTTAAGTGAGCAGTTCTTC
.,15,.,TRBV10-2,TRBJ2-4,CASSQGFLAKNIQYF,TGCGCCAGCAGCCAGGGCTTTCTGGCCAAAAACATTCAGTACTTC
.,16,once,TRBV6-1,TRBJ2-7,CASSAEGWGSSYEQYF,TGTGCCAGCAGTGCGGAGGGATGGGGCAGTTCCTACGAGCAGTACTTC
.,13,.,TRBV1,TRBJ2-3,CTGRQGSTDTQYF,TGCACCGGAAGACAGGGATCCACAGATACGCAGTATTTT
.,13,few,TRBV10-3,TRBJ1-6,CAISGQTNSPLHF,TGTGCCATCAGCGGACAGACTAATTCACCCCTCCACTTT
TRBD1,14,.,TRBV6-5,TRBJ1-2,CASSQGDTRGGYTF,TGTGCCAGCTCCCAGGGGGATACCCGGGGTGGCTACACCTTC
.,11,.,TRBV30,TRBJ1-2,CAWSGGYGYTF,TGTGCCTGGAGTGGCGGCTATGGCTACACCTTC
TRBD1,16,.,TRBV4-1,TRBJ1-6,CASSQLLGQGASPLHF,TGCGCCAGCAGCCAACTCCTCGGACAGGGGGCCTCACCCCTCCACTTT
TRBD1,13,.,TRBV27,TRBJ1-1,CATRDSWNTEAFF,TGTGCCACCAGGGACAGTTGGAACACTGAAGCTTTCTTT
TRBD1,13,few,TRBV6-5,TRBJ2-7,CASSYDRATQAYF,TGTGCCAGCAGTTACGACAGGGCGACGCAGGCGTACTTC
TRBD2,19,.,TRBV7-2,TRBJ2-7,CASSRPQTGTRTSGCEQYF,TGTGCCAGCAGCCGTCCCCAAACAGGGACTCGGACTAGCGGGTGCGAGCAGTACTTC
TRBD2,15,.,TRBV6-1,TRBJ2-2,CASSEGAGAPGELFF,TGTGCCAGCAGTGAAGGTGCGGGAGCCCCCGGGGAGCTGTTTTTT
.,15,few,TRBV6-1,TRBJ2-6,CASTATWAGANVLTF,TGTGCCAGCACAGCGACCTGGGCTGGGGCCAACGTCCTGACTTTC
TRBD1,14,.,TRBV27,TRBJ1-2,CASSLGTGGYGYTF,TGTGCCAGCAGTTTAGGGACAGGGGGCTATGGCTACACCTTC
TRBD1,15,.,TRBV5-1,TRBJ1-2,CASSFLGQGNYGYTF,TGCGCCAGCAGCTTTCTAGGACAGGGAAATTATGGCTACACCTTC
TRBD2,15,.,TRBV5-6,TRBJ2-3,CASSYTSGGTDTQYF,TGTGCCAGCAGTTATACTAGCGGGGGTACAGATACGCAGTATTTT